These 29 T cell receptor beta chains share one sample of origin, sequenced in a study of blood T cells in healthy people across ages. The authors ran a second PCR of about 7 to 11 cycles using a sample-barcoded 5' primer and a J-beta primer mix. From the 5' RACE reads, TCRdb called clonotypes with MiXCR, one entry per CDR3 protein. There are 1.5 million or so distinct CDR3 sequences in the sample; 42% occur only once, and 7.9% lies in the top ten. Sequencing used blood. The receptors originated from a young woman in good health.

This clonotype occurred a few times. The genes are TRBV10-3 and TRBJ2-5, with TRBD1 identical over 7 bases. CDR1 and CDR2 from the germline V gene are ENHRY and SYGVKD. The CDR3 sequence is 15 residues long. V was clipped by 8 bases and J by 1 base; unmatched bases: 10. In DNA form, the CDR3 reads TGTGCCATCCAGCTTGACAGGGCCGTCCAAGAGACCCAGTACTTC. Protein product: CAIQLDRAVQETQYF.

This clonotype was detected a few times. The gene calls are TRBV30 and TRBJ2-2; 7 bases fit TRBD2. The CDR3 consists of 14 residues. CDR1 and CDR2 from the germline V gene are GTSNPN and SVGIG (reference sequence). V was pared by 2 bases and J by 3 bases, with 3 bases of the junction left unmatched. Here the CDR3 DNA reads TGTGCCTGGAGTTCGCTAGCGGACACCGGGGAGCTGTTTTTT. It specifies CAWSSLADTGELFF.

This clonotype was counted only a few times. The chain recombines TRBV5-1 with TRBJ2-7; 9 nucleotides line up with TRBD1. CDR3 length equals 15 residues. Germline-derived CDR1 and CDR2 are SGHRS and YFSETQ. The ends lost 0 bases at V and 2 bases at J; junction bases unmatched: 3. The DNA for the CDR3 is TGCGCCAGCAGCTTGGACAGGGGGCTGACCTACGAGCAGTACTTC. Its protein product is CASSLDRGLTYEQYF.

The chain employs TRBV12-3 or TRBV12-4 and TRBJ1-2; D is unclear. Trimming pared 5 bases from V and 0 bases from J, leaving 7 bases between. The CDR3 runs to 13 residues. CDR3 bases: TGTGCCAGCAGTCCTAAGGCTAACTATGGCTACACCTTC. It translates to CASSPKANYGYTF.

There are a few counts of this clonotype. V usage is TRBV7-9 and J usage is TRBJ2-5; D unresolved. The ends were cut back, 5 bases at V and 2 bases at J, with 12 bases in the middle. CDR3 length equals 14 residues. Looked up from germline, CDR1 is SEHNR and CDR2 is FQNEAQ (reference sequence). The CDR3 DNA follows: TGTGCCAGCAGCCTTCCAATTGGGCAAGAGACCCAGTACTTC. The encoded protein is CASSLPIGQETQYF.

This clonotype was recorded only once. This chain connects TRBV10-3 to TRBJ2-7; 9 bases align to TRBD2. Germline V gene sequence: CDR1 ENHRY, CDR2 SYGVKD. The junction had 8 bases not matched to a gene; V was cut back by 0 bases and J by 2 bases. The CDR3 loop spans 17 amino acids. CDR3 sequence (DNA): TGTGCCATCAGTGAGTCCGGTGCTCTAGCGGGAACCTACGAGCAGTACTTC. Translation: CAISESGALAGTYEQYF.

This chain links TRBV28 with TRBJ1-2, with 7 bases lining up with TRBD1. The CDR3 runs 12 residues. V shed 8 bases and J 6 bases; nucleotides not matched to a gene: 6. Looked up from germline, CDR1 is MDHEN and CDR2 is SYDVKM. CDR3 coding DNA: TGTGCCAGCCAGGGGGAGGCGGATGGCTACACCTTC. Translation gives CASQGEADGYTF.

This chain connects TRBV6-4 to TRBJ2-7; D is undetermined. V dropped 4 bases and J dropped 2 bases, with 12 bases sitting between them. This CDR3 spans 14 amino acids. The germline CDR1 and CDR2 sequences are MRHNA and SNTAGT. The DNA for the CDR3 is TGTGCCAGCAGTGCTAGTTCGGGTCCCTACGAGCAGTACTTC. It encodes CASSASSGPYEQYF.

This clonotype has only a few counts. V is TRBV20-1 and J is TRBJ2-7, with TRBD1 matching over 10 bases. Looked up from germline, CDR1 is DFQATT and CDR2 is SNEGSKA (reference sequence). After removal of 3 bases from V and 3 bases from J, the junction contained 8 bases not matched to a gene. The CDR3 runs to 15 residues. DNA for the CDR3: TGCAGTGCTAGGCGAGCGGACAGGGGGGACTACGAGCAGTACTTC. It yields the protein CSARRADRGDYEQYF.

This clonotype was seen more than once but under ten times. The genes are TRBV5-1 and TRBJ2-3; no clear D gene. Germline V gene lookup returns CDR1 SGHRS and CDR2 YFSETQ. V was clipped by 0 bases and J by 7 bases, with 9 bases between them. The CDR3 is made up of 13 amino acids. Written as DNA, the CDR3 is TGCGCCAGCAGCTTGGCCTGGGGAAATACGCAGTATTTT. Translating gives CASSLAWGNTQYF.

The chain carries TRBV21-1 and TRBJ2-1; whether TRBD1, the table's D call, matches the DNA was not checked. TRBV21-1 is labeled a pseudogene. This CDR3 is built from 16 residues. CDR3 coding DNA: TGTGCCAGCGTTACCGGGACAGGGTACCCGCTTAATGAGCAGTTCTTC. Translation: CASVTGTGYPLNEQFF.

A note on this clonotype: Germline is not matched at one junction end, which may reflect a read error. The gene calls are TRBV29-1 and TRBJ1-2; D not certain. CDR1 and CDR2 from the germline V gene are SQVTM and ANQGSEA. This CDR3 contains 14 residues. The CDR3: CSVGVGQSNYDYTF. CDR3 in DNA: TGCAGCGTTGGCGTAGGGCAATCTAACTATGACTACACCTTC.

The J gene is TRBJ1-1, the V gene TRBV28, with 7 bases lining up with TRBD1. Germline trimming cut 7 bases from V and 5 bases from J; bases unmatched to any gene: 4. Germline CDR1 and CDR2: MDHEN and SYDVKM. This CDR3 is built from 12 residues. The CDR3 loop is CASTPQGTEAFF. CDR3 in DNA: TGTGCCAGCACCCCACAGGGGACTGAAGCTTTCTTT.

Written as DNA, the CDR3 is TGTGCCAGCATCGGGACGGACAATCAGCCCCAGCATTTT. This gives the protein CASIGTDNQPQHF. This chain connects TRBV6-2 or TRBV6-3 to TRBJ1-5; possible D gene TRBD1, 5 bases. Germline V gives CDR1 MNHEY, CDR2 SVGEGT. V lost 7 bases and J lost 3, with 10 bases in between. The CDR3 contains 13 residues.

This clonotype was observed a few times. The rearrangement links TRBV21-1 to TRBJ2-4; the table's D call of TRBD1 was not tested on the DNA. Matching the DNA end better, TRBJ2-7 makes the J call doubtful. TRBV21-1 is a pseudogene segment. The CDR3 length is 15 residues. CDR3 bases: TGTGCCAGCAGCAAAGGGGAGCGGGGCGGATACGAGCAGTACTTC. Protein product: CASSKGERGGYEQYF.

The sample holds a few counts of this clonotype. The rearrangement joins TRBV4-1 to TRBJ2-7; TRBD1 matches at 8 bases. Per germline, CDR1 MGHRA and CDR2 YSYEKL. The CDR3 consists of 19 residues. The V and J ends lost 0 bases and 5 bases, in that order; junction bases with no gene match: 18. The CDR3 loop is CASSQEWLSGDRSVNEQYF. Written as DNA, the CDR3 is TGCGCCAGCAGCCAAGAGTGGTTAAGTGGGGACAGGTCGGTAAACGAGCAGTACTTC.

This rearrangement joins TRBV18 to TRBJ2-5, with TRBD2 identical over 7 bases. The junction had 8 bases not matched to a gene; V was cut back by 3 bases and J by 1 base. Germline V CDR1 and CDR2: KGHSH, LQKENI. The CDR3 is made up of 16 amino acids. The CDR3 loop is CASSPLAVTIQETQYF. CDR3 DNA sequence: TGTGCCAGCTCACCTCTAGCGGTGACGATCCAAGAGACCCAGTACTTC. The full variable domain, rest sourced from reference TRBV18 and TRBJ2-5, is NAGVMQNPRHLVRRRGQEARLRCSPMKGHSHVYWYRQLPEEGLKFMVYLQKENIIDESGMPKERFSAEFPKEGPSILRIQQVVRGDSAAYFCASSPLAVTIQETQYFGPGTRLLVL.

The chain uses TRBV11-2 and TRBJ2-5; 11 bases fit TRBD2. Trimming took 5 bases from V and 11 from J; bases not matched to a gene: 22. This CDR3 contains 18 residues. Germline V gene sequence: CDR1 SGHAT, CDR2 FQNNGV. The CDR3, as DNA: TGTGCCAGCAGCCGGTGGGACATACGGACTAGCGGGTACAATGAGCAGTACTTC. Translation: CASSRWDIRTSGYNEQYF. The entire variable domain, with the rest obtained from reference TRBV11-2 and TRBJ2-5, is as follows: EAGVAQSPRYKIIEKRQSVAFWCNPISGHATLYWYQQILGQGPKLLIQFQNNGVVDDSQLPKDRFSAERLKGVDSTLKIQPAKLEDSAVYLCASSRWDIRTSGYNEQYFGPGTRLLVL.

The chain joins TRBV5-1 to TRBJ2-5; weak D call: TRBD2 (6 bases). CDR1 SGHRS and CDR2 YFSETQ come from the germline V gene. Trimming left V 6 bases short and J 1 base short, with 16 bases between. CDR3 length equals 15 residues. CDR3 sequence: CASTWAPGGQETQYF. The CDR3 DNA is TGCGCCAGCACCTGGGCCCCCGGGGGCCAAGAGACCCAGTACTTC.

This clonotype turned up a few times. The DNA for the CDR3 is TGTGCCAGCAGTGAGCAGGGGGAGCGGAATGGCTACACCTTC. It encodes CASSEQGERNGYTF. The V and J genes are TRBV6-4 and TRBJ1-2, with TRBD1 matching over 7 bases. The trim removed 3 bases at V and 6 bases at J, leaving 7 bases unmatched. The CDR3 extends over 14 amino acids. In germline, CDR1 is MRHNA, CDR2 SNTAGT.

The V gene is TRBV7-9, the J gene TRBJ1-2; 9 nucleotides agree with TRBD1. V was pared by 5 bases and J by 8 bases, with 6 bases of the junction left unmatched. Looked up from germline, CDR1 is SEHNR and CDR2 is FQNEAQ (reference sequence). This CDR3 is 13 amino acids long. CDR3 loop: CASSQGQGWGYTF. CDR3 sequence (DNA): TGTGCCAGCAGCCAGGGACAGGGATGGGGCTACACCTTC.

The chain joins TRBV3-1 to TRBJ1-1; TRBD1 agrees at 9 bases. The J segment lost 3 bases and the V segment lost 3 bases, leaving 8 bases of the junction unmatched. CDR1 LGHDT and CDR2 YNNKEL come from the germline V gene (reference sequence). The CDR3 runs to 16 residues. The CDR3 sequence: CASSHLAGTGYTEAFF. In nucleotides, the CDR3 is TGTGCCAGCAGCCACCTTGCCGGGACAGGGTACACTGAAGCTTTCTTT.

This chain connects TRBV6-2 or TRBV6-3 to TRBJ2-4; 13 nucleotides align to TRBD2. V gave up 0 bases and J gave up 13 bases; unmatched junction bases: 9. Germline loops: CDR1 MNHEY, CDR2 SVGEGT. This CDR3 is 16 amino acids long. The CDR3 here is CASSYSTSGRINEQYF. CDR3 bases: TGTGCCAGCAGTTACTCGACTAGCGGGAGGATCAATGAGCAGTACTTC.

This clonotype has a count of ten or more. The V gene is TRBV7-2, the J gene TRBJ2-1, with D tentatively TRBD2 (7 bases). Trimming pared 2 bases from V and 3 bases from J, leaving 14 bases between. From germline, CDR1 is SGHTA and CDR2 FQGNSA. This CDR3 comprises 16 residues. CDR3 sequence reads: CASSLMGGAGYNEQFF. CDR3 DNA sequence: TGTGCCAGCAGCTTAATGGGGGGGGCTGGCTACAATGAGCAGTTCTTC.

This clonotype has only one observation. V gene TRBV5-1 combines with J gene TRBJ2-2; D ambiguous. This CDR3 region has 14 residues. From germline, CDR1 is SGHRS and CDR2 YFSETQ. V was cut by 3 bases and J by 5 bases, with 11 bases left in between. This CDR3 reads CASSSLKFTGELFF. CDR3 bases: TGCGCCAGCAGCTCCCTCAAGTTTACCGGGGAGCTGTTTTTT.

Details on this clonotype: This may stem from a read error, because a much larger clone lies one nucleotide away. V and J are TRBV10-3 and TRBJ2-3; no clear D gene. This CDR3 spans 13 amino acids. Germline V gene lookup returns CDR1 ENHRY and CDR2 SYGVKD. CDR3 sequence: CATSSSGSDAQYF. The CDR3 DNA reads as TGTGCCACCTCTTCATCCGGGTCAGATGCGCAGTATTTT.

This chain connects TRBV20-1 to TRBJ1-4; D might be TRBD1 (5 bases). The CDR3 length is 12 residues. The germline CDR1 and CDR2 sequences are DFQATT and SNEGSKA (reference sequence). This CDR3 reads CSLRGSGEKLFF. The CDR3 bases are TGCAGCCTTCGGGGGTCCGGTGAAAAACTGTTTTTT.

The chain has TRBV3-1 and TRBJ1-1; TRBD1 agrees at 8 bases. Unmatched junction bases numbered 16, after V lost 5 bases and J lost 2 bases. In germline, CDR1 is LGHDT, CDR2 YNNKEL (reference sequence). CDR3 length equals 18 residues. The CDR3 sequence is CASSSRTGWLTSNTEAFF. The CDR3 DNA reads TGTGCCAGCAGCTCCCGGACAGGGTGGCTCACCTCTAACACTGAAGCTTTCTTT.

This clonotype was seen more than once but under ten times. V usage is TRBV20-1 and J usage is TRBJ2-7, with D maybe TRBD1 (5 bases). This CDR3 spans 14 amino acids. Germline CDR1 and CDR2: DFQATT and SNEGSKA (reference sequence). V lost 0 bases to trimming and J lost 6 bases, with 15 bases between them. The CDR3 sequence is CSAREPQGPAEQYF. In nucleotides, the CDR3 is TGCAGTGCTAGAGAGCCCCAGGGCCCAGCCGAGCAGTACTTC.